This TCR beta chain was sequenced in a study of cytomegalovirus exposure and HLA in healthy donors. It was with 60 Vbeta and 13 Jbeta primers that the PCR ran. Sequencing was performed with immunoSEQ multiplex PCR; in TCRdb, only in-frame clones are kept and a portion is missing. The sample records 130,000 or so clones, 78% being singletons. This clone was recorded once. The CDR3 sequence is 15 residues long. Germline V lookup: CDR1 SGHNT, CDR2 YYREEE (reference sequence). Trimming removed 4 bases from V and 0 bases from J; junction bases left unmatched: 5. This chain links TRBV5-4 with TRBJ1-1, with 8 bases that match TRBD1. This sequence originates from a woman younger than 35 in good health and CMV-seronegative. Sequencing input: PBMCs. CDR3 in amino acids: CASSRGTGLNTEAFF. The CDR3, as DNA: TGTGCCAGCAGCCGCGGGACAGGACTGAACACTGAAGCTTTCTTT.